The rows below give T cell receptor beta chains drawn from one sample of a study of blood T cell repertoires in COVID-19. Generated by immunoSEQ multiplex PCR, the TCRdb table keeps only in-frame clones and is missing some. The sample lists some 66,000 clones; roughly nine tenths were seen once. Material: peripheral blood. These receptors all come from a human donor in a cohort sampled during active COVID-19. Each CDR3 is given with its conserved first and last residue. A D gene is named only where the DNA matches it firmly. Not every row has a clone size; where given, it reads once, few, many or a size class.

TRBV6-1	TRBJ2-7	TRBD2	16	.	TGTGCCAGCAGTGAGGGACTAGCGGGAGAAACTTACGAGCAGTACTTC	CASSEGLAGETYEQYF
TRBV14	TRBJ2-1	TRBD2	17	once	TGTGCCAGCAGCCAAGATCTTACTAGCGGGGAGGACAATGAGCAGTTCTTC	CASSQDLTSGEDNEQFF
TRBV3-1/TRBV3-2	TRBJ2-1	TRBD2	15	once	TGTGCCAGCAGCCAAGCGGCGGGGGGGTTCAATGAGCAGTTCTTC	CASSQAAGGFNEQFF
TRBV29-1	TRBJ2-1	.	14	once	TGCAGCGCCGCGGTAGAGGAGCGATACAATGAGCAGTTCTTC	CSAAVEERYNEQFF
TRBV9	TRBJ1-3	TRBD1	16	.	TGTGCCAGCAGCGTCGGGGACAGGTCTTCTGGAAACACCATATATTTT	CASSVGDRSSGNTIYF
TRBV6-2/TRBV6-3	TRBJ2-5	TRBD1	18	.	TGTGCCAGCAGTTACGCAACTAAAGGACAGGGATACCAAGAGACCCAGTACTTC	CASSYATKGQGYQETQYF
TRBV7-2	TRBJ2-3	.	14	.	TGTGCCAGCAGCCAGACGACAAGCACAGATACGCAGTATTTT	CASSQTTSTDTQYF
TRBV7-2	TRBJ2-7	TRBD1	15	once	TGTGCCAGCAGCTTAGCGCGGGGACAGGGAAGCGAGCAGTACTTC	CASSLARGQGSEQYF
TRBV7-2	TRBJ1-6	.	14	.	TGTGCCAGCAGCATAGCCTCAGGGGATTCACCCCTCCACTTT	CASSIASGDSPLHF
TRBV29-1	TRBJ1-3	.	13	.	TGCAGCGTCCGACAGGACTCTGGAAACACCATATATTTT	CSVRQDSGNTIYF
TRBV9	TRBJ2-3	.	13	.	TGTGCCAGCAGCCGGGACTTTTCCGATACGCAGTATTTT	CASSRDFSDTQYF
TRBV5-1	TRBJ1-6	.	15	.	TGCGCCAGCAGCTTTACCTCCACGGGAAATTCACCCCTCCACTTT	CASSFTSTGNSPLHF
TRBV7-2	TRBJ2-2	.	15	.	TGTGCCAGCACTCGGGGGATACGAACCACCGGGGAGCTGTTTTTT	CASTRGIRTTGELFF
TRBV7-2	TRBJ2-1	TRBD1	14	.	TGTGCCAGCCGACAGGGGGCCGGATACAATGAGCAGTTCTTC	CASRQGAGYNEQFF
TRBV29-1	TRBJ2-5	TRBD2	13	.	TGCAGCGTTGTAAGCGGGGGGCAAGAGACCCAGTACTTC	CSVVSGGQETQYF
TRBV5-1	TRBJ2-3	.	19	.	TGCGCCAGCAGCCCGACTAGTAACAACTCACCGGGGCACACAGATACGCAGTATTTT	CASSPTSNNSPGHTDTQYF
TRBV29-1	TRBJ2-1	TRBD2	13	.	TGCAGCGTCGAGCCCGGGGGGGTCAATGAGCAGTTCTTC	CSVEPGGVNEQFF
TRBV12-3/TRBV12-4	TRBJ2-7	.	12	.	TGTGCCAGCAGTTTGAGGTCGTACGAGCAGTACTTC	CASSLRSYEQYF
TRBV10-2	TRBJ2-2	.	15	.	TGCGCCAGCAGTGTCATTAGCGCGTTCACCGGGGAGCTGTTTTTT	CASSVISAFTGELFF
TRBV5-1	TRBJ2-1	TRBD2	14	.	TGCGCCAGCAGCTTTGCCCCGGGGGGGGATGAGCAGTTCTTC	CASSFAPGGDEQFF
TRBV2	TRBJ1-2	.	14	.	TGTGCCAGCAGGCAAAACAGGGAGTGGGCAGGCTACACCTTC	CASRQNREWAGYTF
TRBV7-2	TRBJ1-2	.	15	once	TGTGCCAGCACCCCTCGGGAGAGCAGCGACTATGGCTACACCTTC	CASTPRESSDYGYTF
TRBV3-1/TRBV3-2	TRBJ1-4	.	17	.	TGTGCCAGCAGCATCCAGGGGCGAAGGGCAACTAATGAAAAACTGTTTTTT	CASSIQGRRATNEKLFF